This T cell receptor beta chain comes out of a study of prognosis after radiotherapy for stage I lung cancer. Study-level results: Patients who went on to get distant metastases had lower Shannon entropy after stereotactic body radiation therapy. Patients with metastases reportedly showed TRBV and TRBJ gene usage that differed from patients without metastases.

On CT and PET/CT, all patients were node-negative, and none had prior chemotherapy, radiotherapy or other malignancies. Starting from genomic DNA, TCR beta CDR3 was amplified through two-round multiplex PCR. Specific primers for each TRBV and TRBJ gene were what first-round PCR used. TCRdb re-derived calls from the multiplex PCR reads in MiXCR, one entry per CDR3 protein. The profile shows fewer than 40,000 distinct CDR3 sequences, roughly 52% of them singletons. Regarding this clonotype: Antigen specificity is unknown.

V lost 5 bases to trimming and J lost 5 bases; unmatched junction nucleotides: 8. This CDR3 contains 14 residues. V gene TRBV12-3 or TRBV12-4 combines with J gene TRBJ1-1, with TRBD1 identical over 7 bases. This clonotype was sampled from a donor aged 50 or older with non-small cell lung cancer. The sample here was PBMCs, taken before or after stereotactic body radiation therapy (not recorded which). The CDR3 nucleotides read TGTGCCAGCAGTCGCACAGGGGTGCAAACTGAAGCTTTCTTT. Protein: CASSRTGVQTEAFF.